This T cell receptor beta chain was sequenced for a study of identical twins. On this clonotype: Antigen specificity is unknown.

Each CDR3 protein is one row after TCRdb ran MiXCR on the 5' RACE reads. The sample contains approximately 490,000 distinct CDR3 sequences, under 25% of which appear only once. Regarding the study as a whole: Beta out-of-frame sequences showed weaker excess sharing between twins.

Trimming shortened V by 1 base and J by 0 bases, and 15 bases separated the two germline ends. CDR1 is LGHNA and CDR2 is YNFKEQ in the germline V gene. The CDR3 loop spans 17 amino acids. These sequences were also reported in another study, on yellow fever vaccine responses in identical twins.

The source of this sequence is a woman under 30 in good health. Source material: CD4+ T cells sorted from blood. The chain carries TRBV4-2 and TRBJ2-5; either TRBD1 or TRBD2 may fit D (5 bases each). Here the CDR3 reads CASSQGLFGTYQETQYF. The CDR3 nucleotides read TGTGCCAGCAGCCAAGGGTTGTTCGGGACGTACCAAGAGACCCAGTACTTC.